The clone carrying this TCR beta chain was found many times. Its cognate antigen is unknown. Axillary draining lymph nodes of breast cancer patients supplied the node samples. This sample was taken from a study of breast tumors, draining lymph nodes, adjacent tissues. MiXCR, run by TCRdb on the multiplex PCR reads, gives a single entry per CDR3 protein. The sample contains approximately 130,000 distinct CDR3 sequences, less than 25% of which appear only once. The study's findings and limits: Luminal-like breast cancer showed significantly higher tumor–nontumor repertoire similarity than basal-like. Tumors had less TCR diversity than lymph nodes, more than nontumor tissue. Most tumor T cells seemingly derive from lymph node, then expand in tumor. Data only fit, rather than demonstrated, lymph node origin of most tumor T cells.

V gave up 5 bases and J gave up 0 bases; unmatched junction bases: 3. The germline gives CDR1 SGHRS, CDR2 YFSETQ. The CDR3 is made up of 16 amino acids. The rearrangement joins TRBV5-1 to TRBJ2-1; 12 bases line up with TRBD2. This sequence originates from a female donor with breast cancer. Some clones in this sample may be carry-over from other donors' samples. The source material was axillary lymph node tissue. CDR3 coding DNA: TGCGCCAGCAGTGGACTAGCGGGAATCTCCTACAATGAGCAGTTCTTC. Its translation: CASSGLAGISYNEQFF.